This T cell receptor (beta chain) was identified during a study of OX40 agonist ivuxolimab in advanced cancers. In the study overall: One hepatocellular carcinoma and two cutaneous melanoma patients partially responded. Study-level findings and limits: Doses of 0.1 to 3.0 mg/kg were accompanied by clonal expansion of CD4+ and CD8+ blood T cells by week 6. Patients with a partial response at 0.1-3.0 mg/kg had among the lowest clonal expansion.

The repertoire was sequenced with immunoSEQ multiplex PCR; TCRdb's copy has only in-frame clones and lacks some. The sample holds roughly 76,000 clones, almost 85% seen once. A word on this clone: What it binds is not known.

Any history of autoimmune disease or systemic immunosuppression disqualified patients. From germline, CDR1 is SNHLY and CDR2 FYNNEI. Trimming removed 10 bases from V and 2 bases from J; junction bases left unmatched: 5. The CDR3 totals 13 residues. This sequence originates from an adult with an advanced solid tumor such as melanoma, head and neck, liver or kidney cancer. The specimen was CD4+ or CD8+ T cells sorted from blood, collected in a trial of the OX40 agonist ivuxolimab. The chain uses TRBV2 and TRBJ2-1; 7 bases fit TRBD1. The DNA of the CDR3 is TGTGCCACAGGACAGGTGGCCTACAATGAGCAGTTCTTC. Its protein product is CATGQVAYNEQFF. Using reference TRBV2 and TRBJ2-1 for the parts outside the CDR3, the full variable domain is EPEVTQTPSHQVTQMGQEVILRCVPISNHLYFYWYRQILGQKVEFLVSFYNNEISEKSEIFDDQFSVERPDGSNFTLKIRSTKLEDSAMYFCATGQVAYNEQFFGPGTRLTVL.